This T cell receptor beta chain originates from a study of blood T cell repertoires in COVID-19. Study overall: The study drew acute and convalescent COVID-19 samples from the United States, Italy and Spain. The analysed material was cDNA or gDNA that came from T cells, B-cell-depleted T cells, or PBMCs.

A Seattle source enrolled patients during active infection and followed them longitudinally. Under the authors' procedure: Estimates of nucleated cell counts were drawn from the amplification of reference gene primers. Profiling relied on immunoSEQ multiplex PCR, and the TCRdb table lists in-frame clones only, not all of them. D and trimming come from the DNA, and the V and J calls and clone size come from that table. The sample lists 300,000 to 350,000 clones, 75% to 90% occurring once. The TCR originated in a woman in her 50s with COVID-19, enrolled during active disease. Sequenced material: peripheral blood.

CDR3 DNA sequence: TGTGCCAGCAGCTCTAGGATCGGAGAGACCCAGTACTTC. It specifies CASSSRIGETQYF. The rearrangement uses TRBV11-3 and TRBJ2-5; the D is unclear. V was pared by 4 bases and J by 4 bases, with 10 bases between. The CDR3 covers 13 residues. CDR1 is SGHNT and CDR2 is YENEEA in the germline V gene.